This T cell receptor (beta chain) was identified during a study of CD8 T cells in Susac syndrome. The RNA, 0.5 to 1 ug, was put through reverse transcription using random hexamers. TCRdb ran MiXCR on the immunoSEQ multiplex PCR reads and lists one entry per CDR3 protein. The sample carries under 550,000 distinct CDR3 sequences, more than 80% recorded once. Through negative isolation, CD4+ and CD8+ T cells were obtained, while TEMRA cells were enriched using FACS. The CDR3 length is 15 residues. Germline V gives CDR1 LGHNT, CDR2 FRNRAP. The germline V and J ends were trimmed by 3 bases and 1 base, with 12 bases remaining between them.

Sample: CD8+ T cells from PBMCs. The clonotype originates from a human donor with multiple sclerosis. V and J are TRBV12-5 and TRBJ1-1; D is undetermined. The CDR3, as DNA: TGTGCTAGTGGTTTCGATTTGGAGTCGAACACTGAAGCTTTCTTT. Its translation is CASGFDLESNTEAFF.